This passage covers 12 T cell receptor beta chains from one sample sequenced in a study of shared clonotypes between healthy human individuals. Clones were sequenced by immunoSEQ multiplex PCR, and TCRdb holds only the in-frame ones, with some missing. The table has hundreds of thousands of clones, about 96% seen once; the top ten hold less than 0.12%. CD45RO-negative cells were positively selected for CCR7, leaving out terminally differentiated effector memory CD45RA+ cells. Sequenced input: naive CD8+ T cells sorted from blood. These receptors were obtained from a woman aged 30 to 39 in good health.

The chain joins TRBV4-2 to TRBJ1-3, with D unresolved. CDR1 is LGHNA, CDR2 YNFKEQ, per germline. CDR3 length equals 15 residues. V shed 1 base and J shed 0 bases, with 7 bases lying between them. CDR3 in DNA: TGTGCCAGCAGCCAAGTGGCAGCCTCTGGAAACACCATATATTTT. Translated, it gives CASSQVAASGNTIYF.

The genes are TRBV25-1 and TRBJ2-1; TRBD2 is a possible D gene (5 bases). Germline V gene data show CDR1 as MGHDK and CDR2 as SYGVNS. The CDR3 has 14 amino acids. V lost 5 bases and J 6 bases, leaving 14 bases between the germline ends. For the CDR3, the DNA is TGTGCCAGCAGTCCACCCTGGACTTTCAATGAGCAGTTCTTC. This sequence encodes CASSPPWTFNEQFF.

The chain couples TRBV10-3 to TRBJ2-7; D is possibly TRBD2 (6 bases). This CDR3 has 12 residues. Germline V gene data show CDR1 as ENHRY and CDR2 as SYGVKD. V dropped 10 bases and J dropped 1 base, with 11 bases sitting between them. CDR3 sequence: CATMTSSYEQYF. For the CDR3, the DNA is TGTGCCACCATGACTAGTTCCTACGAGCAGTACTTC.

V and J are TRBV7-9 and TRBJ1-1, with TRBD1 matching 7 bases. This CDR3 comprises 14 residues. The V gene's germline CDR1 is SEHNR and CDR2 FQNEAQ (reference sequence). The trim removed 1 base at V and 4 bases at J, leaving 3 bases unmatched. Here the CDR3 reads CASSLVWTGTEAFF. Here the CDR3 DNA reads TGTGCCAGCAGCTTAGTGTGGACAGGCACTGAAGCTTTCTTT.

Written as DNA, the CDR3 is TGTGCCAGCAGTCCCTGGGGGGGACAGAAGGCCTACAATGAGCAGTTCTTC. Translated: CASSPWGGQKAYNEQFF. The chain has TRBV7-6 and TRBJ2-1; the D call may be TRBD1 or TRBD2 (7 bases each). V was shortened by 6 bases and J by 2 bases, with 20 bases between the two germline ends. The length of the CDR3 is 17 residues. Per germline, CDR1 SGHVS and CDR2 FNYEAQ.

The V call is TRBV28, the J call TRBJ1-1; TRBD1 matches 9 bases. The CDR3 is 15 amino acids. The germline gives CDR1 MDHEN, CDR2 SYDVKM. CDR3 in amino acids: CARDRAKVEATEAFF. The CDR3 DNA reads TGTGCTCGGGACAGGGCTAAGGTTGAGGCCACTGAAGCTTTCTTT.

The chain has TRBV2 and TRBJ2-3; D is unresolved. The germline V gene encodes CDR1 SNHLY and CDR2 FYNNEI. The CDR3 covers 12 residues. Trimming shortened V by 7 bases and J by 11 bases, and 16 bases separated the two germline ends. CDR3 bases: TGTGCCAGCAACTATAGCCCTACCCTGCAGTATTTT. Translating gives CASNYSPTLQYF.

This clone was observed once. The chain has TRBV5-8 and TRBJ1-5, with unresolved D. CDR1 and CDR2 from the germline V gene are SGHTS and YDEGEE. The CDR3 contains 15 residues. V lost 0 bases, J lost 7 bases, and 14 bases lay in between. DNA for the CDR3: TGTGCCAGCAGCTTGGCCCTTCCCAGTAACCAGCCCCAGCATTTT. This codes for CASSLALPSNQPQHF.

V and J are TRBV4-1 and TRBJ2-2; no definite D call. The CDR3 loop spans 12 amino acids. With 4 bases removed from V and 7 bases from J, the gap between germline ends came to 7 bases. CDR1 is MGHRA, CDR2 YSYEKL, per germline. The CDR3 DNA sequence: TGCGCCAGCAGCCCGAGAAGCGGGGAGCTGTTTTTT. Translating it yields CASSPRSGELFF.

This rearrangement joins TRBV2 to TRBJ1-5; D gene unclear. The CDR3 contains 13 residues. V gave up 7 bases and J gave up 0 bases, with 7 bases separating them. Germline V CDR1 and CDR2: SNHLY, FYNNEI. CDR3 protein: CASTGVSNQPQHF. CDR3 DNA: TGTGCCAGCACCGGGGTTAGCAATCAGCCCCAGCATTTT.

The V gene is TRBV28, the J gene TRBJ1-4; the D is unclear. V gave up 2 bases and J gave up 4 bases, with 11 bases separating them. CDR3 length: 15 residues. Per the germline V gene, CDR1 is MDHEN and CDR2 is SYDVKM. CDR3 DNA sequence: TGTGCCAGCAGTTTAATTAGGGCACGTAATGAAAAACTGTTTTTT. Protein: CASSLIRARNEKLFF.

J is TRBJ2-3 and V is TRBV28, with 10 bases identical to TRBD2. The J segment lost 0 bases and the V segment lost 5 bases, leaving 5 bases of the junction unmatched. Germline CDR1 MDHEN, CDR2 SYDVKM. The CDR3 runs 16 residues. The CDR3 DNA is TGTGCCAGCAGTCCGGAACTAGCGGGAAGCACAGATACGCAGTATTTT. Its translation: CASSPELAGSTDTQYF. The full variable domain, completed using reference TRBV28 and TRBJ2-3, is DVKVTQSSRYLVKRTGEKVFLECVQDMDHENMFWYRQDPGLGLRLIYFSYDVKMKEKGDIPEGYSVSREKKERFSLILESASTNQTSMYLCASSPELAGSTDTQYFGPGTRLTVL.